The 20 T cell receptor beta chains reported below all come from one sample, sequenced in a study of control samples from healthy donors and cancer patients (dated by TCRdb to 2020 to 2022). The receptor library was made with the immunoSEQ multiplex PCR assay. Not all clones reach the TCRdb copy of this immuneACCESS table, which keeps in-frame sequences only. Checked studies attribute under half of the gap to unresolved V genes and leave the rest unexplained. This sample gives almost 40,000 clones in total; around 88% of them show up just once. In total, the top ten clones hold 20% to 25% of the sample. The sample consisted of PBMCs. These receptors came from a woman aged 55-70 years with lung cancer.

This sequence joins TRBV18 and TRBJ2-1; 9 nucleotides match TRBD2. CDR1 is KGHSH, CDR2 LQKENI, per germline. J gave up 6 bases and V 2 bases, and 8 bases lay outside the gene matches. This CDR3 region has 16 residues. CDR3 in amino acids: CASSPSASGNVNEQFF. The CDR3 coding sequence is TGTGCCAGCTCACCATCCGCTAGCGGGAATGTCAATGAGCAGTTCTTC. Full variable domain (remainder filled in from reference TRBV18 and TRBJ2-1): NAGVMQNPRHLVRRRGQEARLRCSPMKGHSHVYWYRQLPEEGLKFMVYLQKENIIDESGMPKERFSAEFPKEGPSILRIQQVVRGDSAAYFCASSPSASGNVNEQFFGPGTRLTVL.

The J gene is TRBJ1-2, the V gene TRBV5-4; TRBD1 agrees at 7 bases. Germline-derived CDR1 and CDR2 are SGHNT and YYREEE (reference sequence). V shed 4 bases, J shed 4 bases, and the junction held 7 bases outside the gene matches. The CDR3 runs to 14 residues. CDR3 sequence (DNA): TGTGCCAGCAGCCAAACCGGGACAGCCTATGGCTACACCTTC. Encoded protein: CASSQTGTAYGYTF.

The chain couples TRBV5-6 to TRBJ1-1; D is ambiguous. This CDR3 comprises 12 residues. Trimming removed 0 bases from V and 4 bases from J, with 4 bases in between. Per germline, CDR1 SGHDT and CDR2 YYEEEE. Here the CDR3 DNA reads TGTGCCAGCAGCTTGGCTAGCACTGAAGCTTTCTTT. Its protein product is CASSLASTEAFF.

Of note for this clone: Other DNA variants within this sample encode the same CDR3. This chain connects TRBV6-5 to TRBJ1-2, with D maybe TRBD1 (6 bases). V lost 11 bases to trimming and J lost 2 bases, with 12 bases between them. This CDR3 contains 12 residues. CDR1 and CDR2 from the germline V gene are MNHEY and SVGAGI. Here the CDR3 reads CAAGAGNYGYTF. The CDR3 region has the DNA TGTGCCGCGGGGGCCGGAAACTATGGCTACACCTTC.

This clone occurred once. The V gene is TRBV4-2, the J gene TRBJ2-7; D may correspond to TRBD1 or TRBD2 (5 bases each). In germline, CDR1 is LGHNA, CDR2 YNFKEQ. Trimming left V 2 bases short and J 5 bases short, with 16 bases between. CDR3 length: 15 amino acids. The CDR3 spells CASSQIRGSKDEQYF. The CDR3, as DNA: TGTGCCAGCAGCCAAATCCGGGGCTCAAAGGACGAGCAGTACTTC.

The chain combines TRBV6-1 with TRBJ2-7, with D perhaps matching TRBD1 (6 bases). The CDR3 runs to 13 residues. Germline-derived CDR1 and CDR2 are MNHNS and SASEGT. Trimming removed 3 bases from V and 12 bases from J, with 18 bases in between. The chain's CDR3 is CASSDWGPTGRYF. CDR3 sequence (DNA): TGTGCCAGCAGTGATTGGGGACCGACAGGTCGGTACTTC.

The chain employs TRBV27 and TRBJ1-3; tentative D call: TRBD1 (6 bases). The V end was cut by 5 bases, the J end by 0 bases, with 17 bases between. The CDR3 is made up of 17 amino acids. Germline V CDR1 and CDR2: MNHEY, SMNVEV (reference sequence). CDR3 in DNA: TGTGCCAGCAGTACCCCTCTTGGACAGAGCTCTGGAAACACCATATATTTT. Protein: CASSTPLGQSSGNTIYF.

This chain connects TRBV6-2 or TRBV6-3 to TRBJ2-3; 8 nucleotides match TRBD1. The germline gives CDR1 MNHEY, CDR2 SVGEGT. This CDR3 is built from 15 residues. With 2 bases clipped from V and 4 bases from J, the junction kept 5 bases outside the gene matches. The DNA of the CDR3 is TGTGCCAGCAGTTACGGGACAGGAAACGCAGATACGCAGTATTTT. This sequence encodes CASSYGTGNADTQYF.

This sequence joins TRBV2 and TRBJ2-3; D is ambiguous. CDR1 SNHLY and CDR2 FYNNEI come from the germline V gene. V was clipped by 7 bases and J by 3 bases, with 2 bases between them. The CDR3 has 10 amino acids. The CDR3 is CASMTDTQYF. The CDR3 nucleotides read TGTGCCAGCATGACAGATACGCAGTATTTT.

In this sample, this clone turned up a few times. The chain links TRBV2 to TRBJ2-7, with a possible D match to TRBD1 (6 bases). Germline V gene lookup returns CDR1 SNHLY and CDR2 FYNNEI. V lost 9 bases to trimming and J lost 3 bases, with 9 bases between them. This CDR3 is 11 amino acids long. The DNA for the CDR3 is TGTGCCAGTGGACAGTTCTACGAGCAGTACTTC. This codes for CASGQFYEQYF.

The V and J genes are TRBV19 and TRBJ1-2; 9 nucleotides agree with TRBD1. This CDR3 region has 17 residues. The germline CDR1 and CDR2 sequences are LNHDA and SQIVND (reference sequence). The V segment lost 7 bases and the J segment 5 bases; nucleotides outside the gene matches: 17. CDR3 sequence reads: CASTGGGTGPLGYGYTF. The CDR3, as DNA: TGTGCCAGTACCGGGGGGGGGACAGGGCCGCTCGGTTATGGCTACACCTTC. The complete variable domain, with remaining parts taken from reference TRBV19 and TRBJ1-2, reads DGGITQSPKYLFRKEGQNVTLSCEQNLNHDAMYWYRQDPGQGLRLIYYSQIVNDFQKGDIAEGYSVSREKKESFPLTVTSAQKNPTAFYLCASTGGGTGPLGYGYTFGSGTRLTVV.

V gene TRBV7-8 combines with J gene TRBJ2-7, with 7 positions matching TRBD2. CDR1 and CDR2 (germline): SGHVS, FQNEAQ. This CDR3 comprises 13 residues. Trimming at V came to 7 bases and at J to 2 bases, leaving 5 bases not matched to a gene. The CDR3 loop reads CASNGGGTYEQYF. The CDR3 nucleotides read TGTGCCAGCAATGGCGGGGGAACCTACGAGCAGTACTTC.

The chain employs TRBV19 and TRBJ1-2; possibly TRBD1 for D (6 bases). The CDR3 length is 15 residues. V lost 3 bases to trimming and J lost 1 base, with 12 bases between them. Germline CDR1 and CDR2: LNHDA and SQIVND (reference sequence). The CDR3, as DNA: TGTGCCAGTAGTATCCCGCCCAGGGGTAACTATGGCTACACCTTC. Translating gives CASSIPPRGNYGYTF.

Within the sample, this clone is medium-sized. The chain combines TRBV2 with TRBJ2-5; D gene ambiguous. This CDR3 region has 13 residues. Trimming cost V 2 bases and J 2 bases, with 6 bases left between them. Germline V gene lookup returns CDR1 SNHLY and CDR2 FYNNEI. The CDR3 bases are TGTGCCAGCAGTGAATCCCAGCAAGAGACCCAGTACTTC. Protein product: CASSESQQETQYF.

The rearrangement uses TRBV7-3 and TRBJ2-5, with 7 bases identical to TRBD2. This CDR3 comprises 17 residues. Trimming removed 2 bases from V and 2 bases from J; junction bases left unmatched: 11. CDR1 SGHTA and CDR2 FQGTGA come from the germline V gene. CDR3 loop: CASSLGPWSSGQETQYF. Written as DNA, the CDR3 is TGTGCCAGCAGCTTAGGCCCGTGGTCTAGCGGACAAGAGACCCAGTACTTC.

The chain combines TRBV2 with TRBJ1-5; 8 bases are shared with TRBD1. The CDR3 length is 14 residues. The V gene end was trimmed by 5 bases and the J gene end by 6 bases; junction bases not matched to a gene: 6. Looked up from germline, CDR1 is SNHLY and CDR2 is FYNNEI. The CDR3 loop reads CASSQTGGTQPQHF. CDR3 DNA sequence: TGTGCCAGCAGTCAAACAGGGGGGACTCAGCCCCAGCATTTT.

This clone was seen more than once but under ten times. V gene TRBV5-5 combines with J gene TRBJ2-5; TRBD2 agrees at 14 bases. Germline V gene data show CDR1 as SGHKS and CDR2 as YYEKEE (reference sequence). After removal of 4 bases from V and 4 bases from J, the junction contained 9 bases not matched to a gene. This CDR3 comprises 17 residues. CDR3: CASSGMTSGRAPETQYF. The CDR3 DNA reads as TGTGCCAGCAGCGGGATGACTAGCGGGAGGGCACCAGAGACCCAGTACTTC.

The chain is built from TRBV7-2 and TRBJ2-3; no reliable D call. V shed 1 base and J shed 6 bases, with 20 bases lying between them. The length of the CDR3 is 17 residues. Germline loops: CDR1 SGHTA, CDR2 FQGNSA. CDR3 sequence (DNA): TGTGCCAGCAGCTTAGATGATGAGGTTTTGAATGTGGATACGCAGTATTTT. This translates into CASSLDDEVLNVDTQYF.

This clone has more than one count but fewer than ten. The CDR3 loop is CSAWSSYGYTF. For the CDR3, the DNA is TGCAGTGCTTGGTCCTCCTATGGCTACACCTTC. V is TRBV20-1 and J is TRBJ1-2; D is unclear. The CDR3 contains 11 residues. V lost 5 bases and J 4 bases, leaving 8 bases between the germline ends. Germline V gene sequence: CDR1 DFQATT, CDR2 SNEGSKA (reference sequence).

The rearrangement joins TRBV3-1 (or the pseudogene TRBV3-2) to TRBJ1-3; TRBD1 matches at 7 bases. In germline, CDR1 is LGHDT, CDR2 YNNKEL (reference sequence). The CDR3 length is 13 residues. J lost 8 bases, V lost 4 bases, and 5 bases had no gene match. CDR3 bases: TGTGCCAGCAGCCCTAGGGGGCTGGACACCATATATTTT. It translates to CASSPRGLDTIYF.